The 25 T cell receptor beta chains below come from one sample, sequenced in a study of human thymus T cells. Thymic resections from corrective heart surgery supplied the tissue. Measured with immunoSEQ multiplex PCR; TCRdb has only the in-frame clones, and not every one. The sample lists tens of thousands of clones, approximately 95% occurring once. The specimen was thymus tissue. Receptors originate from a girl under three years old with a congenital heart defect but otherwise immunologically healthy.

This chain links TRBV4-1 with TRBJ2-1, with a tentative D call TRBD1 (5 bases). With 0 bases removed from V and 5 bases from J, the gap between germline ends came to 11 bases. Germline lookup yields CDR1 MGHRA and CDR2 YSYEKL. The CDR3 is made up of 15 amino acids. This CDR3 reads CASSQDRAPDNEQFF. CDR3 coding DNA: TGCGCCAGCAGCCAAGACAGGGCACCGGACAATGAGCAGTTCTTC.

CDR3 loop: CASSGQSDKNTEAFF. In nucleotides, the CDR3 is TGTGCCAGTAGTGGACAATCGGACAAGAACACTGAAGCTTTCTTT. The rearrangement links TRBV19 to TRBJ1-1; D possibly corresponds to TRBD1 (5 bases). V gave up 5 bases and J gave up 1 base, with 14 bases separating them. Germline V gives CDR1 LNHDA, CDR2 SQIVND (reference sequence). CDR3 length: 15 amino acids.

The chain is built from TRBV5-4 and TRBJ1-1; perhaps TRBD1 as D (6 bases). The germline V and J ends were trimmed by 4 bases and 11 bases, with 18 bases remaining between them. The CDR3 consists of 13 residues. Germline CDR1 reads SGHNT; CDR2 reads YYREEE (reference sequence). In DNA form, the CDR3 reads TGTGCCAGCAGCCCGGAGGGGGACTTGAGGGCTTTCTTT. The encoded protein is CASSPEGDLRAFF.

The chain is built from TRBV27 and TRBJ2-1, with 8 bases lining up with TRBD1. This CDR3 region has 12 residues. V shed 6 bases and J 10 bases; nucleotides not matched to a gene: 5. Germline CDR1 reads MNHEY; CDR2 reads SMNVEV (reference sequence). The CDR3 DNA follows: TGTGCCAGCAGCCAGCGACAGGGGGAGCAGTTCTTC. Protein: CASSQRQGEQFF.

The chain has TRBV2 and TRBJ2-5, with 10 bases fitting TRBD1. The V gene's germline CDR1 is SNHLY and CDR2 FYNNEI. The trim removed 3 bases at V and 4 bases at J, leaving 5 bases unmatched. There are 15 residues in the CDR3. CDR3 sequence (DNA): TGTGCCAGCAGTGAGGGGGACAGGGGAGGAGAGACCCAGTACTTC. Translation: CASSEGDRGGETQYF.

The rearrangement joins TRBV21-1 to TRBJ2-5. TRBV21-1 counts as a pseudogene. This CDR3 has 15 amino acids. The CDR3 DNA follows: TGTGCCAGCAGCAGAGCCGCCGGGACCAAAGAGACCCAGTACTTC. Protein sequence: CASSRAAGTKETQYF.

The chain couples TRBV14 to TRBJ2-7; maybe TRBD1 (5 bases). V was clipped by 0 bases and J by 6 bases, with 18 bases between them. Per germline, CDR1 SGHDN and CDR2 FVKESK. CDR3 length equals 16 residues. CDR3 protein: CASSQDLGVASREQYF. The CDR3 DNA reads TGTGCCAGCAGCCAAGATTTAGGGGTTGCCAGTCGCGAGCAGTACTTC.

J is TRBJ2-3 and V is TRBV15, with D possibly being TRBD1 or TRBD2 (5 bases each). Between the trimmed V and J ends, which lost 3 bases and 5 bases, there was a span of 24 bases. The length of the CDR3 is 18 residues. Per the germline V gene, CDR1 is LNHNV and CDR2 is YYDKDF (reference sequence). In nucleotides, the CDR3 is TGTGCCACCAGCAGCGTCCCCGGGGCGAGGGGTGGGCTAGATACGCAGTATTTT. Its translation: CATSSVPGARGGLDTQYF.

V is TRBV7-9 and J is TRBJ2-5; 14 bases line up with TRBD2. The germline V gene has CDR1 SEHNR and CDR2 FQNEAQ (reference sequence). V shed 1 base and J 1 base; nucleotides not matched to a gene: 8. This CDR3 contains 19 residues. The chain's CDR3 is CASSLGLTSGRAPQETQYF. CDR3 DNA: TGTGCCAGCAGCTTAGGTCTGACTAGCGGGAGGGCCCCCCAAGAGACCCAGTACTTC.

This rearrangement joins TRBV7-9 to TRBJ2-7, with 9 bases lining up with TRBD1. The CDR3 runs to 16 residues. Germline CDR1 and CDR2: SEHNR and FQNEAQ (reference sequence). The junction had 16 bases not matched to a gene; V was cut back by 10 bases and J by 3 bases. This CDR3 is CAINSGDRASIYEQYF. Written as DNA, the CDR3 is TGTGCCATCAATTCGGGGGACAGGGCGAGTATCTACGAGCAGTACTTC.

This sequence joins TRBV7-2 and TRBJ2-1; tentative D call: TRBD1 (6 bases). V shed 5 bases and J shed 0 bases, with 17 bases lying between them. Germline V gene data show CDR1 as SGHTA and CDR2 as FQGNSA. The CDR3 runs 17 residues. CDR3 DNA: TGTGCCAGCAGCCTAAGGGGGAGCAAGAGCTCCTACAATGAGCAGTTCTTC. It codes for CASSLRGSKSSYNEQFF.

This chain uses TRBV5-6 with TRBJ1-4; 8 bases agree with TRBD1. J was trimmed by 3 bases and V by 4 bases; bases with no gene match: 5. Germline V gives CDR1 SGHDT, CDR2 YYEEEE. The CDR3 length is 15 residues. DNA of the CDR3: TGTGCCAGCAGCGCCGACAGGGGAGCTAATGAAAAACTGTTTTTT. Encoded protein: CASSADRGANEKLFF.

In nucleotides, the CDR3 is TGTGCCAGCAGTATATTCGGGCCTCAGGAGGGAAACACTGAAGCTTTCTTT. This codes for CASSIFGPQEGNTEAFF. This chain joins TRBV27 and TRBJ1-1, with no clear D. CDR1 is MNHEY and CDR2 is SMNVEV in the germline V gene (reference sequence). The CDR3 covers 17 residues. Trimming removed 5 bases from V and 2 bases from J, with 21 bases in between.

This clone was observed a single time. The rearrangement links TRBV4-1 to TRBJ1-3; D is unclear. The CDR3 consists of 22 residues. Germline-derived CDR1 and CDR2 are MGHRA and YSYEKL. V gave up 0 bases and J gave up 2 bases, with 29 bases separating them. The CDR3 loop reads CASSQDFARYSGPSLPGNTIYF. The CDR3 DNA reads TGCGCCAGCAGCCAAGATTTCGCTCGTTATAGCGGGCCCTCCCTACCTGGAAACACCATATATTTT.

This clone has only one observation. The V call is TRBV5-4, the J call TRBJ1-4, with 11 bases that match TRBD1. Germline trimming cut 4 bases from V and 6 bases from J; bases unmatched to any gene: 5. CDR1 and CDR2 (germline): SGHNT, YYREEE (reference sequence). This CDR3 has 15 residues. CDR3 coding DNA: TGTGCCAGCAGCGCACCGGGACAGGGGGATGAAAAACTGTTTTTT. It is translated as CASSAPGQGDEKLFF.

The V call is TRBV18, the J call TRBJ2-7, with 9 bases matching TRBD1. This CDR3 region has 17 residues. Trimming at V came to 0 bases and at J to 2 bases, leaving 8 bases not matched to a gene. Looked up from germline, CDR1 is KGHSH and CDR2 is LQKENI. CDR3 bases: TGTGCCAGCTCACCACCTTCTTGGACAGGGGTCCCCTACGAGCAGTACTTC. Translating gives CASSPPSWTGVPYEQYF.

The gene calls are TRBV15 and TRBJ1-2; D uncertain. The length of the CDR3 is 12 residues. Germline V gene sequence: CDR1 LNHNV, CDR2 YYDKDF (reference sequence). The V end was cut by 3 bases, the J end by 7 bases, with 9 bases between. The CDR3, as DNA: TGTGCCACCAGCAGTGGACGGCCTGGCTACACCTTC. This gives the protein CATSSGRPGYTF.

V gene TRBV5-5 combines with J gene TRBJ1-5; 7 bases align to TRBD1. The CDR3 covers 14 residues. The V gene end was trimmed by 4 bases and the J gene end by 7 bases; junction bases not matched to a gene: 8. CDR1 is SGHKS, CDR2 YYEKEE, per germline (reference sequence). CDR3 region: CASSLHRGRQPQHF. CDR3 coding DNA: TGTGCCAGCAGCCTACACAGGGGAAGGCAGCCCCAGCATTTT. Complete variable domain (other parts from reference TRBV5-5 and TRBJ1-5): DAGVTQSPTHLIKTRGQQVTLRCSPISGHKSVSWYQQVLGQGPQFIFQYYEKEERGRGNFPDRFSARQFPNYSSELNVNALLLGDSALYLCASSLHRGRQPQHFGDGTRLSIL.

The chain combines TRBV7-9 with TRBJ1-3, with D possibly matching TRBD1 (5 bases). Deletions cut 8 bases from V and 4 bases from J, with 21 bases between. The CDR3 length is 16 residues. Germline V gene data show CDR1 as SEHNR and CDR2 as FQNEAQ (reference sequence). This chain's CDR3 is CASGFHKGQFGNTIYF. The CDR3 nucleotides are TGTGCCAGCGGTTTCCATAAGGGGCAGTTCGGAAACACCATATATTTT.

The genes are TRBV4-1 and TRBJ2-7, with a possible D match to TRBD1 (5 bases). Per germline, CDR1 MGHRA and CDR2 YSYEKL. V was cut by 3 bases and J by 2 bases, with 17 bases left in between. The CDR3 extends over 16 amino acids. The CDR3: CASSQLPQGPPYEQYF. The CDR3 DNA reads TGCGCCAGCAGCCAGCTCCCGCAGGGCCCACCCTACGAGCAGTACTTC.

The chain uses TRBV19 and TRBJ1-2, with D tentatively TRBD1 (6 bases). The germline V gene encodes CDR1 LNHDA and CDR2 SQIVND (reference sequence). V was cut by 2 bases and J by 3 bases, with 16 bases left in between. The CDR3 is made up of 16 amino acids. This CDR3 is CASSIKAQGNDYGYTF. The CDR3 nucleotides read TGTGCCAGTAGTATAAAAGCACAGGGTAACGACTATGGCTACACCTTC.

This chain joins TRBV7-3 and TRBJ2-3, with D unclear. V was clipped by 5 bases and J by 5 bases, with 8 bases between them. The length of the CDR3 is 12 residues. Looked up from germline, CDR1 is SGHTA and CDR2 is FQGTGA. CDR3 amino acids: CASSLKEDTQYF. CDR3 DNA sequence: TGTGCCAGCAGCCTCAAAGAAGATACGCAGTATTTT.

The chain couples TRBV7-2 to TRBJ2-1, with 9 nucleotides matching TRBD1. V shed 5 bases and J 9 bases; nucleotides not matched to a gene: 5. Germline CDR1 is SGHTA and CDR2 is FQGNSA. The CDR3 loop spans 13 amino acids. The CDR3: CASSPGQGSEQFF. The CDR3 nucleotides are TGTGCCAGCAGCCCGGGACAGGGCAGTGAGCAGTTCTTC.

The chain links TRBV28 to TRBJ2-7; tentatively, D is TRBD1 or TRBD2 (5 bases each). V shed 2 bases and J shed 6 bases, with 8 bases lying between them. The CDR3 is 12 residues long. CDR1 is MDHEN and CDR2 is SYDVKM in the germline V gene. Here the CDR3 DNA reads TGTGCCAGCAGTTTAGGGGACGTCGAGCAGTACTTC. It codes for CASSLGDVEQYF.

The V gene is TRBV7-6, the J gene TRBJ1-1; D may be TRBD1 (5 bases). The CDR3 contains 14 residues. Trimming pared 5 bases from V and 4 bases from J, leaving 14 bases between. Germline lookup yields CDR1 SGHVS and CDR2 FNYEAQ. The DNA for the CDR3 is TGTGCCAGCAGCCTCCAGGGACCGTCCACTGAAGCTTTCTTT. Translating gives CASSLQGPSTEAFF.